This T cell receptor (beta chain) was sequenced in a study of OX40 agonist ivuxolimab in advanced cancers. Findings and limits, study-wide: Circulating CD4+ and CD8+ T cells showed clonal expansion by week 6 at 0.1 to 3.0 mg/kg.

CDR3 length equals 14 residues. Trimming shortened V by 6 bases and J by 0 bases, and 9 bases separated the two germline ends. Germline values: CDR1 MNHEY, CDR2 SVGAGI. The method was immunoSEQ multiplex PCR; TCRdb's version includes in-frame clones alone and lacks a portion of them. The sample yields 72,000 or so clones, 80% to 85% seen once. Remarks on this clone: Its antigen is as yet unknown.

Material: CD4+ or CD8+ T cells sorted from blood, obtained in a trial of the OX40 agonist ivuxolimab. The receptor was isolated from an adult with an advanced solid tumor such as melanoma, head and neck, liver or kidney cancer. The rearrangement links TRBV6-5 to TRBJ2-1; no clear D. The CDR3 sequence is CASSRAGSYNEQFF. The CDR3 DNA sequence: TGTGCCAGCAGCCGGGCAGGCTCCTACAATGAGCAGTTCTTC.